Each of the 21 T cell receptor beta chains below was sequenced from the same sample in a study of T cell clonotyping in hematopoietic cell transplantation. Here immunoSEQ multiplex PCR was the method, and the copy in TCRdb shows in-frame clones only, minus some. The table shows roughly 37,000 clones, with roughly 88% occurring only once. The specimen was peripheral blood mononuclear cells. These TCRs come from a middle-aged woman in good health. Some clones in this sample may be carry-over from other donors' samples.

This clone was observed a handful of times. This chain links TRBV19 with TRBJ2-7; 10 bases map to TRBD2. Germline loops: CDR1 LNHDA, CDR2 SQIVND (reference sequence). The CDR3 sequence is 13 residues long. J was trimmed by 4 bases and V by 4 bases; bases with no gene match: 1. CDR3 sequence: CASSKREGYEQYF. In DNA form, the CDR3 reads TGTGCCAGTAGTAAGCGGGAGGGGTACGAGCAGTACTTC.

The chain uses TRBV5-6 and TRBJ1-2; TRBD1 agrees at 11 bases. Germline CDR1 and CDR2: SGHDT and YYEEEE. V was clipped by 2 bases and J by 4 bases; unmatched bases: 4. The CDR3 extends over 15 amino acids. CDR3 bases: TGTGCCAGCAGCTTCTGGACAGGGGGCGTCTATGGCTACACCTTC. Amino acids: CASSFWTGGVYGYTF.

The chain has TRBV10-3 and TRBJ2-7; 10 bases are a match to TRBD1. The CDR3 is 11 residues long. From germline, CDR1 is ENHRY and CDR2 SYGVKD. J was trimmed by 5 bases and V by 10 bases; bases with no gene match: 2. For the CDR3, the DNA is TGTGCCACGACAGGGGGCAACGAGCAGTACTTC. Translated, it gives CATTGGNEQYF.

The gene calls are TRBV19 and TRBJ1-5; D not certain. The CDR3 contains 12 residues. V lost 5 bases, J lost 5 bases, and 7 bases lay in between. Germline V lookup: CDR1 LNHDA, CDR2 SQIVND (reference sequence). CDR3 DNA: TGTGCCAGTAGTCCTCAACATCAGCCCCAGCATTTT. It specifies CASSPQHQPQHF.

This clone was observed a single time. CDR3 sequence (DNA): TGTGCCAGCAGTCGTACAGCGGGAGAAGTGCAGAATGAGCAGTTCTTC. It codes for CASSRTAGEVQNEQFF. The chain uses TRBV27 and TRBJ2-1, with 8 nucleotides matching TRBD2. CDR1 is MNHEY and CDR2 is SMNVEV in the germline V gene (reference sequence). This CDR3 comprises 16 residues. V lost 5 bases, J lost 7 bases, and 13 bases stayed unmatched.

The chain recombines TRBV29-1 with TRBJ2-1; 7 bases map to TRBD1. The length of the CDR3 is 17 residues. Trimming took 6 bases from V and 1 from J; bases not matched to a gene: 15. Looked up from germline, CDR1 is SQVTM and CDR2 is ANQGSEA. DNA for the CDR3: TGCAGCGTATCACAGGGGTTGGGCAGGGAGTCCTACAATGAGCAGTTCTTC. It encodes CSVSQGLGRESYNEQFF.

The chain uses TRBV28 and TRBJ1-1; no firm D call. The CDR3 totals 14 residues. Looked up from germline, CDR1 is MDHEN and CDR2 is SYDVKM. The germline V and J ends were trimmed by 2 bases and 4 bases, with 11 bases remaining between them. CDR3 in DNA: TGTGCCAGCAGTTTAGGTCTTGGCGTCACTGAAGCTTTCTTT. Translated, it gives CASSLGLGVTEAFF.

The V gene is TRBV30, the J gene TRBJ1-1; 10 bases map to TRBD1. CDR1 and CDR2 from the germline V gene are GTSNPN and SVGIG (reference sequence). Trimming at V came to 2 bases and at J to 5 bases, leaving 11 bases not matched to a gene. This CDR3 is 16 amino acids long. In DNA form, the CDR3 reads TGTGCCTGGAGTCCCGGGACAGGGGCGGAGGGGACTGAAGCTTTCTTT. Encoded protein: CAWSPGTGAEGTEAFF.

This chain uses TRBV30 with TRBJ2-2, with 12 bases fitting TRBD2. Per the germline V gene, CDR1 is GTSNPN and CDR2 is SVGIG (reference sequence). This CDR3 is 21 amino acids long. With V trimmed by 0 bases and J by 4 bases, 18 bases remained unmatched. CDR3 loop: CAWSVRSPGLAGWGGTGELFF. The CDR3 DNA is TGTGCCTGGAGTGTACGGAGCCCCGGACTAGCGGGATGGGGCGGCACCGGGGAGCTGTTTTTT. The whole variable domain, filled in from reference TRBV30 and TRBJ2-2, reads SQTIHQWPATLVQPVGSPLSLECTVEGTSNPNLYWYRQAAGRGLQLLFYSVGIGQISSEVPQNLSASRPQDRQFILSSKKLLLSDSGFYLCAWSVRSPGLAGWGGTGELFFGEGSRLTVL.

This clone was seen only once. The V call is TRBV11-2, the J call TRBJ1-2; maybe TRBD1 (6 bases). This CDR3 region has 16 residues. Germline lookup yields CDR1 SGHAT and CDR2 FQNNGV. The V end lost 6 bases, the J end lost 2 bases, and 19 bases lay between the germline ends. The CDR3 sequence: CASSPSTGITNYGYTF. The CDR3 region has the DNA TGTGCCAGCAGTCCATCCACAGGGATCACGAACTATGGCTACACCTTC.

CDR3 coding DNA: TGTGCCAGCAGTCCGGGCAAGGACGGGGTCAATGAAAAACTGTTTTTT. Translating gives CASSPGKDGVNEKLFF. The chain combines TRBV27 with TRBJ1-4; no clear D. V dropped 5 bases and J dropped 5 bases, with 18 bases sitting between them. Germline assignment: CDR1 MNHEY and CDR2 SMNVEV (reference sequence). This CDR3 spans 16 amino acids. Filled out from reference TRBV27 and TRBJ1-4, the complete variable domain reads EAQVTQNPRYLITVTGKKLTVTCSQNMNHEYMSWYRQDPGLGLRQIYYSMNVEVTDKGDVPEGYKVSRKEKRNFPLILESPSPNQTSLYFCASSPGKDGVNEKLFFGSGTQLSVL.

The V gene is TRBV5-4, the J gene TRBJ2-3; D unclear. This CDR3 contains 15 residues. The V end lost 6 bases, the J end lost 5 bases, and 19 bases lay between the germline ends. Germline CDR1 is SGHNT and CDR2 is YYREEE (reference sequence). The CDR3 region has the DNA TGTGCCAGCAACAAAGAAAATGAATTCCAAGATACGCAGTATTTT. Translated: CASNKENEFQDTQYF.

The rearrangement joins TRBV9 to TRBJ2-1, with D possibly matching TRBD2 (5 bases). Per the germline V gene, CDR1 is SGDLS and CDR2 is YYNGEE. Trimming left V 2 bases short and J 8 bases short, with 11 bases between. The CDR3 is 13 amino acids. The CDR3 loop is CASSVDGGDEQFF. The CDR3 DNA reads TGTGCCAGCAGCGTCGATGGAGGTGATGAGCAGTTCTTC. Looking up the rest from reference TRBV9 and TRBJ2-1 gives the full variable domain: DSGVTQTPKHLITATGQRVTLRCSPRSGDLSVYWYQQSLDQGLQFLIQYYNGEERAKGNILERFSAQQFPDLHSELNLSSLELGDSALYFCASSVDGGDEQFFGPGTRLTVL.

This chain connects TRBV5-1 to TRBJ2-5; D is ambiguous. This CDR3 spans 14 amino acids. With 0 bases removed from V and 4 bases from J, the gap between germline ends came to 10 bases. CDR1 is SGHRS and CDR2 is YFSETQ in the germline V gene. The CDR3 DNA is TGCGCCAGCAGCTTGGAAGGCCGCACAGAGACCCAGTACTTC. This sequence encodes CASSLEGRTETQYF. The whole variable domain, filled in from reference TRBV5-1 and TRBJ2-5, reads KAGVTQTPRYLIKTRGQQVTLSCSPISGHRSVSWYQQTPGQGLQFLFEYFSETQRNKGNFPGRFSGRQFSNSRSEMNVSTLELGDSALYLCASSLEGRTETQYFGPGTRLLVL.

The chain recombines TRBV19 with TRBJ1-5; D gene ambiguous. The V gene lost 7 bases and the J gene lost 4 bases, with 11 bases spanning the gap. Germline-derived CDR1 and CDR2 are LNHDA and SQIVND (reference sequence). The CDR3 covers 13 residues. CDR3 sequence: CASKEQPNQPQHF. CDR3 DNA sequence: TGTGCCAGTAAAGAACAGCCGAATCAGCCCCAGCATTTT.

The chain recombines TRBV4-2 with TRBJ2-2; D not certain. CDR1 and CDR2 (germline): LGHNA, YNFKEQ. CDR3 size: 14 residues. The ends were cut back, 0 bases at V and 5 bases at J, with 7 bases in the middle. CDR3 region: CASSQEPITGELFF. Written as DNA, the CDR3 is TGTGCCAGCAGCCAAGAGCCCATAACCGGGGAGCTGTTTTTT.

CDR3 loop: CASSTRGLAENLNPDTQYF. The DNA of the CDR3 is TGTGCCAGTAGTACAAGGGGGCTAGCGGAAAACCTTAATCCAGATACGCAGTATTTT. J is TRBJ2-3 and V is TRBV19, with D perhaps given as TRBD1 or TRBD2 (7 bases each). There are 19 residues in the CDR3. CDR1 and CDR2 from the germline V gene are LNHDA and SQIVND (reference sequence). V lost 4 bases and J 4 bases, leaving 27 bases between the germline ends.

The V gene is TRBV6-6, the J gene TRBJ1-1; 7 bases map to TRBD1. CDR1 is MNHNY, CDR2 SVGAGI, per germline (reference sequence). CDR3 length: 14 residues. Trimming at V came to 5 bases and at J to 5 bases, leaving 8 bases not matched to a gene. The CDR3, as DNA: TGTGCCAGCAGTGGTCGACAGGGTAAAACTGAAGCTTTCTTT. Residues: CASSGRQGKTEAFF.

CDR3 bases: TGCGCCAGCAGGGACACCAACTATGGCTACACCTTC. Residues: CASRDTNYGYTF. The V gene is TRBV5-1, the J gene TRBJ1-2; maybe TRBD1 (5 bases). The germline CDR1 and CDR2 sequences are SGHRS and YFSETQ. The length of the CDR3 is 12 residues. Trimming pared 5 bases from V and 2 bases from J, leaving 7 bases between.

This clone is a singleton in its sample. The chain uses TRBV9 and TRBJ1-1, with D uncertain. The CDR3 sequence is 14 residues long. V was trimmed by 2 bases and J by 1 base, leaving 9 bases between them. Per the germline V gene, CDR1 is SGDLS and CDR2 is YYNGEE. CDR3 nucleotide sequence: TGTGCCAGCAGCGTTTCGGGAACGAACACTGAAGCTTTCTTT. Translated: CASSVSGTNTEAFF.

V and J are TRBV2 and TRBJ2-7; D remains ambiguous. The ends were cut back, 1 base at V and 2 bases at J, with 3 bases in the middle. The CDR3 runs 12 residues. Per germline, CDR1 SNHLY and CDR2 FYNNEI. CDR3 amino acids: CASSEGAYEQYF. CDR3 bases: TGTGCCAGCAGTGAAGGGGCCTACGAGCAGTACTTC.